Listed here are 31 T cell receptor beta chains from one sample, sequenced in a study of T cell repertoires in cytomegalovirus infection (dated by TCRdb to between 2018 and 2021). The treatment or condition label of this sample denotes: in vitro stimulation with specific CMV peptide epitopes to enrich CMV-specific T cells. These reads were obtained on an Illumina HiSeq 1500. In TCRdb, the public reads were trimmed at Q25 with fastp and aligned with MiXCR, with productive beta chains retained. All rows with the same CDR3 protein become a single entry with the most common DNA and genes. Here the sample has around 78,000 distinct CDR3 sequences; more than 20% occur a single time. Roughly 45% of the sample belongs to the ten largest clones. Antigens for these TCRs are unknown. The input for sequencing was CD8+ T cells from cultured PBMCs, taken from culture after CMV antigen stimulation. Source of these receptors: a human donor in good health (CMV status not recorded). Some clones in this sample may be carry-over from other donors' samples.

The V and J genes are TRBV20-1 and TRBJ2-7; TRBD2 matches at 9 bases. Germline CDR1 is DFQATT and CDR2 is SNEGSKA (reference sequence). With 3 bases clipped from V and 2 bases from J, the junction kept 11 bases outside the gene matches. The CDR3 is 16 amino acids. The CDR3 region is CSARGGASGKPYEQYF. The CDR3 coding sequence is TGCAGTGCTAGGGGGGGGGCTAGCGGGAAACCCTACGAGCAGTACTTC.

The table lists this clonotype with many counts. The V gene is TRBV7-2, the J gene TRBJ2-1; 7 positions agree with TRBD2. V shed 5 bases and J 7 bases; nucleotides not matched to a gene: 8. The germline CDR1 and CDR2 sequences are SGHTA and FQGNSA. The CDR3 runs 14 residues. This chain's CDR3 is CASSPWGGGNEQFF. The CDR3 nucleotides read TGTGCCAGCAGCCCATGGGGGGGAGGGAATGAGCAGTTCTTC. Full variable domain (missing parts from reference TRBV7-2 and TRBJ2-1): GAGVSQSPSNKVTEKGKDVELRCDPISGHTALYWYRQSLGQGLEFLIYFQGNSAPDKSGLPSDRFSAERTGGSVSTLTIQRTQQEDSAVYLCASSPWGGGNEQFFGPGTRLTVL.

Ten or more counts support this clonotype. The J gene is TRBJ1-6, the V gene TRBV28, with a weak D call TRBD1 (6 bases). The CDR3 length is 13 residues. The V end was cut by 6 bases, the J end by 9 bases, with 12 bases between. Germline values: CDR1 MDHEN, CDR2 SYDVKM. The CDR3 DNA reads as TGTGCCAGCAGGAGACAGGTTTTTTCACCCCTCCACTTT. Its protein product is CASRRQVFSPLHF.

This clonotype was recorded only once. The rearrangement links TRBV10-1 to TRBJ2-2; D is ambiguous. This CDR3 has 13 amino acids. V was cut by 0 bases and J by 7 bases, with 6 bases left in between. The V gene's germline CDR1 is WNHNN and CDR2 SYGVQD (reference sequence). The CDR3 sequence: CASSESRVGELFF. CDR3 nucleotides: TGCGCCAGCAGTGAGTCGCGAGTCGGGGAGCTGTTTTTT.

In its sample, this clonotype was seen a few times. CDR3 in DNA: TGTGCCAGCAGCTTACAGGGAATCGATGAGCAGTTCTTC. It is translated as CASSLQGIDEQFF. V and J are TRBV7-2 and TRBJ2-1, with D tentatively TRBD1 (5 bases). V dropped 2 bases and J dropped 8 bases, with 10 bases sitting between them. The CDR3 loop spans 13 amino acids. The germline gives CDR1 SGHTA, CDR2 FQGNSA.

This chain uses TRBV10-3 with TRBJ1-5; possible D gene TRBD1, 6 bases. Trimming pared 2 bases from V and 5 bases from J, leaving 13 bases between. The CDR3 contains 15 residues. Germline CDR1 and CDR2: ENHRY and SYGVKD. This CDR3 is CAISELRGGDQPQHF. CDR3 sequence (DNA): TGTGCCATCAGTGAGCTCAGGGGCGGGGATCAGCCCCAGCATTTT.

The sample holds a few counts of this clonotype. The chain carries TRBV7-8 and TRBJ2-7; 8 bases agree with TRBD2. Trimming cost V 4 bases and J 5 bases; bases outside gene matches: 10. The CDR3 has 15 residues. Germline V CDR1 and CDR2: SGHVS, FQNEAQ. CDR3 loop: CASSWRGREVDEQYF. Written as DNA, the CDR3 is TGTGCCAGCAGCTGGCGTGGGCGGGAGGTAGACGAGCAGTACTTC.

This clonotype came up a few times. The chain combines TRBV6-1 with TRBJ1-4; 10 bases map to TRBD1. The germline CDR1 and CDR2 sequences are MNHNS and SASEGT. V gave up 3 bases and J gave up 8 bases; unmatched junction bases: 6. This CDR3 has 15 residues. The CDR3 coding sequence is TGTGCCAGCAGTGACAGACAGGGGGCGGGGGAAAAACTGTTTTTT. Amino acids: CASSDRQGAGEKLFF.

This clonotype was observed a handful of times. The rearrangement uses TRBV7-9 and TRBJ2-7; D remains unclear. Looked up from germline, CDR1 is SEHNR and CDR2 is FQNEAQ (reference sequence). The CDR3 contains 15 residues. Trimming left V 5 bases short and J 7 bases short, with 21 bases between. CDR3 sequence reads: CASSPLGSEREEQYF. As DNA, the CDR3 is TGTGCCAGCAGCCCTCTTGGATCCGAGAGAGAGGAGCAGTACTTC.

At least ten counts were recorded for this clonotype. The V gene is TRBV7-6, the J gene TRBJ1-4; tentative D call: TRBD1 (5 bases). The CDR3 is 15 residues long. The V gene's germline CDR1 is SGHVS and CDR2 FNYEAQ. The V and J ends lost 1 base and 7 bases respectively, with 13 bases between them. The CDR3 loop reads CASSLGTGLSEKLFF. CDR3 in DNA: TGTGCCAGCAGCTTAGGAACGGGGCTGAGTGAAAAACTGTTTTTT.

This chain uses TRBV7-9 with TRBJ2-1; 8 bases fit TRBD1. Germline trimming cut 2 bases from V and 6 bases from J; bases unmatched to any gene: 9. CDR3 length: 16 residues. CDR1 SEHNR and CDR2 FQNEAQ come from the germline V gene (reference sequence). CDR3 DNA: TGTGCCAGCAGCTTATCCACGGGACAGGCAGTCAATGAGCAGTTCTTC. It specifies CASSLSTGQAVNEQFF.

V is TRBV11-2 and J is TRBJ2-3; 8 bases align to TRBD1. V trimming: 7 bases; J trimming: 1 base; junction bases outside the gene matches: 10. Germline assignment: CDR1 SGHAT and CDR2 FQNNGV. The CDR3 is 16 amino acids. The CDR3 sequence: CASTFILGQGTDTQYF. The CDR3 nucleotides are TGTGCCAGCACCTTTATCCTGGGACAGGGCACAGATACGCAGTATTTT.

This clonotype was seen ten or more times. The chain links TRBV7-7 to TRBJ2-5; 10 nucleotides align to TRBD1. Unmatched junction bases numbered 7, after V lost 4 bases and J lost 5 bases. Germline CDR1 SSHAT, CDR2 FNYEAQ (reference sequence). This CDR3 region has 15 residues. The CDR3 DNA sequence: TGTGCCAGCAGCTCGTCCCGGGACAGGGGCGAGACCCAGTACTTC. As protein: CASSSSRDRGETQYF.

The chain uses TRBV9 and TRBJ2-3, with 9 positions matching TRBD1. The CDR3 length is 17 residues. The V segment lost 3 bases and the J segment 1 base; nucleotides outside the gene matches: 9. Looked up from germline, CDR1 is SGDLS and CDR2 is YYNGEE. The CDR3 loop reads CASSDSYRDRGTDTQYF. The CDR3 nucleotides read TGTGCCAGCAGCGATTCCTACCGGGACAGGGGCACAGATACGCAGTATTTT.

This clonotype appeared a few times. The chain carries TRBV19 and TRBJ1-1; D is undetermined. The CDR3 covers 14 residues. Germline loops: CDR1 LNHDA, CDR2 SQIVND (reference sequence). The V end was cut by 4 bases, the J end by 1 base, with 10 bases between. CDR3 sequence: CASSTTGENTEAFF. For the CDR3, the DNA is TGTGCCAGTAGTACCACGGGAGAGAACACTGAAGCTTTCTTT.

Details on this clonotype: At one end the junction does not follow the germline gene, possibly because of a read error. V gene TRBV28 combines with J gene TRBJ1-1, with D tentatively TRBD1 (5 bases). There are 17 residues in the CDR3. Germline CDR1 MDHEN, CDR2 SYDVKM. Here the CDR3 reads CASGFRTKDRGNTEAFF. The DNA of the CDR3 is TGTGCCAGCGGTTTTAGGACAAAAGACCGAGGGAACACTGAAGCTTTCTTT.

This clonotype has just a few counts. V gene TRBV24-1 combines with J gene TRBJ2-2; 7 bases are shared with TRBD1. Germline CDR1 KGHDR, CDR2 SFDVKD. V was pared by 10 bases and J by 2 bases, with 6 bases of the junction left unmatched. CDR3 length: 14 residues. The chain's CDR3 is CATSRQGNTGELFF. The CDR3 nucleotides are TGTGCCACAAGTCGACAGGGAAACACCGGGGAGCTGTTTTTT.

CDR3 loop: CASSLAHRADTEAFF. The DNA of the CDR3 is TGTGCCAGCAGCTTAGCTCACAGGGCGGACACTGAAGCTTTCTTT. The V and J genes are TRBV11-3 and TRBJ1-1, with D maybe TRBD1 (6 bases). This CDR3 has 15 residues. The germline V gene has CDR1 SGHNT and CDR2 YENEEA. The germline V and J ends were trimmed by 1 base and 3 bases, with 12 bases remaining between them.

This clonotype was detected only once. CDR3 loop: CASSPEESSGNTIYF. The CDR3 DNA reads TGTGCCAGCTCACCAGAGGAGAGCTCTGGAAACACCATATATTTT. This chain joins TRBV18 and TRBJ1-3, with D unclear. The V end was cut by 2 bases, the J end by 0 bases, with 8 bases between. The CDR3 length is 15 residues. Germline lookup yields CDR1 KGHSH and CDR2 LQKENI.

The chain links TRBV28 to TRBJ1-2, with 8 bases fitting TRBD1. Per the germline V gene, CDR1 is MDHEN and CDR2 is SYDVKM. There are 16 residues in the CDR3. V dropped 7 bases and J dropped 1; count of bases not matched to a gene: 11. The CDR3 here is CASNSRQGKDNYGYTF. The CDR3 coding sequence is TGTGCCAGCAACTCGAGACAGGGGAAGGATAACTATGGCTACACCTTC.

This clonotype was counted a few times. The chain has TRBV27 and TRBJ2-7; TRBD1 matches at 7 bases. The CDR3 loop spans 13 amino acids. V dropped 5 bases and J dropped 2; count of bases not matched to a gene: 3. Germline V gene lookup returns CDR1 MNHEY and CDR2 SMNVEV (reference sequence). The CDR3: CASSPGQTYEQYF. In nucleotides, the CDR3 is TGTGCCAGCAGTCCGGGACAGACCTACGAGCAGTACTTC.

This clonotype has ten or more counts. This chain connects TRBV6-1 to TRBJ2-7, with TRBD2 as a possible D gene (6 bases). Trimming took off 1 base at V and 0 bases at J, with 16 bases between the two ends. The CDR3 extends over 17 amino acids. Germline assignment: CDR1 MNHNS and CDR2 SASEGT. The CDR3 protein is CASSEVLGGESSYEQYF. The CDR3 DNA follows: TGTGCCAGCAGTGAAGTATTGGGGGGAGAATCCTCCTACGAGCAGTACTTC.

Ten or more counts support this clonotype. This chain joins TRBV7-2 and TRBJ2-1, with D perhaps TRBD2 (5 bases). The CDR3 sequence is 15 residues long. Trimming stripped 3 bases from V and 6 bases from J, with 15 bases between. The germline CDR1 and CDR2 sequences are SGHTA and FQGNSA. CDR3 amino acids: CASSFRGSRGNEQFF. In nucleotides, the CDR3 is TGTGCCAGCAGCTTCCGTGGGAGCCGGGGCAATGAGCAGTTCTTC.

The sample holds a few counts of this clonotype. The V gene is TRBV4-3, the J gene TRBJ2-7; 8 positions agree with TRBD1. The CDR3 has 15 amino acids. CDR1 LGHNA and CDR2 YSLEER come from the germline V gene. Trimming at V came to 6 bases and at J to 5 bases, leaving 12 bases not matched to a gene. The CDR3 nucleotides are TGCGCCAGCAGGATTTCCTTGACAGGGGAAGACGAGCAGTACTTC. Translated, it gives CASRISLTGEDEQYF.

This clonotype came up a few times. J is TRBJ2-1 and V is TRBV28, with TRBD1 identical over 11 bases. V lost 6 bases to trimming and J lost 6 bases; unmatched junction nucleotides: 7. This CDR3 comprises 15 residues. Germline V lookup: CDR1 MDHEN, CDR2 SYDVKM. The CDR3 protein is CASSQGQGEVNEQFF. DNA of the CDR3: TGTGCCAGCAGCCAGGGACAGGGGGAAGTCAATGAGCAGTTCTTC.

DNA for the CDR3: TGTGCCAGCAGCTTAGACGGGACTACGGTTAATGAGCAGTTCTTC. Amino acid sequence: CASSLDGTTVNEQFF. The chain employs TRBV11-3 and TRBJ2-1; TRBD2 aligns across 7 bases. The CDR3 is made up of 15 amino acids. The V segment lost 0 bases and the J segment 7 bases; nucleotides outside the gene matches: 6. The germline V gene has CDR1 SGHNT and CDR2 YENEEA.

This clonotype has only one observation. This rearrangement joins TRBV14 to TRBJ2-3, with D tentatively TRBD2 (7 bases). The CDR3 loop spans 15 amino acids. The germline V gene has CDR1 SGHDN and CDR2 FVKESK. V lost 1 base and J 4 bases, leaving 12 bases between the germline ends. The CDR3 DNA reads TGTGCCAGCAGCCAAGTGGGGGGGGCCGCAGATACGCAGTATTTT. It encodes CASSQVGGAADTQYF.

V is TRBV27 and J is TRBJ2-1, with 8 bases matching TRBD2. Germline V gives CDR1 MNHEY, CDR2 SMNVEV (reference sequence). This CDR3 region has 14 residues. Trimming cost V 10 bases and J 11 bases; bases outside gene matches: 16. The CDR3 DNA sequence: TGTGCCAACTTCGGGGGGGCCAACAGGTATAAGCAGTTCTTC. Translation: CANFGGANRYKQFF.

The V gene is TRBV27, the J gene TRBJ2-7; D perhaps matches TRBD1 (6 bases). The CDR3 consists of 14 residues. Between the trimmed V and J ends, which lost 6 bases and 1 base, there was a span of 13 bases. Looked up from germline, CDR1 is MNHEY and CDR2 is SMNVEV (reference sequence). CDR3 in amino acids: CASRSQGLSYEQYF. DNA of the CDR3: TGTGCCAGCAGAAGTCAGGGGTTATCCTACGAGCAGTACTTC.

The chain carries TRBV20-1 and TRBJ2-7, with 9 bases lining up with TRBD2. Per the germline V gene, CDR1 is DFQATT and CDR2 is SNEGSKA (reference sequence). This CDR3 is 14 amino acids long. The V gene end was trimmed by 6 bases and the J gene end by 7 bases; junction bases not matched to a gene: 13. The CDR3 loop is CSAPLPSGTGEQYF. The CDR3 DNA sequence: TGCAGTGCGCCACTACCTAGCGGGACGGGGGAGCAGTACTTC.

Turning to this clonotype: Without the conserved terminal phenylalanine or tryptophan, this CDR3 likely stems from a read error. The chain links TRBV19 to TRBJ1-5; D call uncertain. Trimming pared 7 bases from V and 8 bases from J, leaving 15 bases between. The CDR3 has 13 amino acids. Germline-derived CDR1 and CDR2 are LNHDA and SQIVND (reference sequence). The CDR3 coding sequence is TGTGCCAGTACCCCCACGGTGGTTGAGCCCCAGCATCTT. It encodes CASTPTVVEPQHL.